A single sample gave rise to the 17 T cell receptor beta chains below, sequenced in a study of blood T cell repertoires in COVID-19. The assay was immunoSEQ multiplex PCR, and TCRdb's table has in-frame clones only and misses some. The sample holds roughly 150,000 clones, approximately 91% seen once. Sequenced input: peripheral blood. All receptors derive from a man aged 18 to 30 with COVID-19, enrolled during active disease.

Here the CDR3 reads CASSLTRVTGELFF. The CDR3 bases are TGCGCCAGCAGCCTAACCAGGGTAACCGGGGAGCTGTTTTTT. V and J are TRBV4-3 and TRBJ2-2; D is possibly TRBD1 (5 bases). This CDR3 spans 14 amino acids. Trimming removed 4 bases at V and 5 bases at J, with 11 bases between. The germline V gene has CDR1 LGHNA and CDR2 YSLEER.

The chain recombines TRBV5-1 with TRBJ1-1; D uncertain. There are 13 residues in the CDR3. Germline CDR1 is SGHRS and CDR2 is YFSETQ. V was cut by 4 bases and J by 3 bases, with 10 bases left in between. The CDR3 DNA reads as TGCGCCAGCAGCCCCGGGTGGGACACTGAAGCTTTCTTT. Protein product: CASSPGWDTEAFF.

The rearrangement uses TRBV24-1 and TRBJ1-2; D is undetermined. The CDR3 runs to 13 residues. Per the germline V gene, CDR1 is KGHDR and CDR2 is SFDVKD. V dropped 0 bases and J dropped 5 bases, with 6 bases sitting between them. The CDR3 nucleotides are TGTGCCACCAGTGATTTGTCGGGATATGGCTACACCTTC. Translation: CATSDLSGYGYTF.

The V and J genes are TRBV29-1 and TRBJ2-1; 11 bases are a match to TRBD2. Germline CDR1 reads SQVTM; CDR2 reads ANQGSEA. This CDR3 spans 15 amino acids. Unmatched junction bases numbered 7, after V lost 6 bases and J lost 3 bases. CDR3 residues: CSVRPTSGGYNEQFF. The CDR3 DNA follows: TGCAGCGTCCGGCCCACTAGCGGGGGCTACAATGAGCAGTTCTTC.

The chain couples TRBV27 to TRBJ2-1; D remains unclear. Trimming left V 3 bases short and J 12 bases short, with 15 bases between. CDR3 length: 13 residues. The germline V gene encodes CDR1 MNHEY and CDR2 SMNVEV (reference sequence). The CDR3, as DNA: TGTGCCAGCAGTTTGGATCTGGGCCACTTGCAGTTCTTC. It specifies CASSLDLGHLQFF.

The chain combines TRBV20-1 with TRBJ2-7; D possibly corresponds to TRBD2 (6 bases). Germline CDR1 reads DFQATT; CDR2 reads SNEGSKA (reference sequence). The CDR3 runs 11 residues. Trimming removed 6 bases from V and 4 bases from J, with 10 bases in between. CDR3 nucleotides: TGCAGTGCCCCAGGAGGGTACGAGCAGTACTTC. It yields the protein CSAPGGYEQYF.

The chain recombines TRBV9 with TRBJ1-2, with a tentative D call TRBD1 (6 bases). V lost 7 bases and J lost 7, with 14 bases in between. The CDR3 length is 12 residues. CDR1 and CDR2 (germline): SGDLS, YYNGEE. CDR3 DNA sequence: TGTGCCAGCGGGAGGGGGACTCGTGGCTACACCTTC. Amino acids: CASGRGTRGYTF. The variable domain in full, completed from reference TRBV9 and TRBJ1-2, reads DSGVTQTPKHLITATGQRVTLRCSPRSGDLSVYWYQQSLDQGLQFLIQYYNGEERAKGNILERFSAQQFPDLHSELNLSSLELGDSALYFCASGRGTRGYTFGSGTRLTVV.

The CDR3 DNA sequence: TGTGCCAGCAGCTACCGACAGGGGAACACCGCCTACGAGCAGTACTTC. Encoded protein: CASSYRQGNTAYEQYF. The V call is TRBV7-6, the J call TRBJ2-7; 8 nucleotides match TRBD1. The CDR3 consists of 16 residues. The ends lost 4 bases at V and 2 bases at J; junction bases unmatched: 10. The V gene's germline CDR1 is SGHVS and CDR2 FNYEAQ.

The chain links TRBV14 to TRBJ2-1, with TRBD2 identical over 12 bases. The V segment lost 4 bases and the J segment 4 bases; nucleotides outside the gene matches: 5. Germline-derived CDR1 and CDR2 are SGHDN and FVKESK. The CDR3 is 16 residues long. The CDR3 is CASSRLTSGGYNEQFF. CDR3 bases: TGTGCCAGCAGCCGCCTGACTAGCGGGGGATACAATGAGCAGTTCTTC.

This clone came up once. The rearrangement joins TRBV30 to TRBJ2-2; possible D gene TRBD2, 6 bases. The CDR3 has 14 amino acids. V was trimmed by 3 bases and J by 4 bases, leaving 12 bases between them. Germline CDR1 and CDR2: GTSNPN and SVGIG (reference sequence). CDR3 in DNA: TGTGCCTGGAGGGGGACGCGGGGCACCGGGGAGCTGTTTTTT. Translation: CAWRGTRGTGELFF.

The CDR3 sequence is CASSLTGPSKLAEQYF. The CDR3 DNA follows: TGTGCCAGCAGTCTAACCGGACCCTCGAAACTAGCGGAGCAGTACTTC. The chain combines TRBV28 with TRBJ2-7; TRBD2 agrees at 7 bases. With V trimmed by 5 bases and J by 7 bases, 17 bases remained unmatched. Germline V CDR1 and CDR2: MDHEN, SYDVKM. The CDR3 spans 16 residues.

The J gene is TRBJ2-7, the V gene TRBV20-1; 8 positions agree with TRBD2. This CDR3 has 11 residues. Germline V gives CDR1 DFQATT, CDR2 SNEGSKA (reference sequence). With V trimmed by 4 bases and J by 6 bases, 2 bases remained unmatched. The CDR3 DNA is TGCAGTGCTAAGCGGGGGAGCGAGCAGTACTTC. Its translation is CSAKRGSEQYF.

This chain joins TRBV19 and TRBJ2-1; 7 bases align to TRBD1. The CDR3 has 13 amino acids. V lost 5 bases and J lost 10; bases outside the gene matches: 8. The germline CDR1 and CDR2 sequences are LNHDA and SQIVND (reference sequence). The CDR3 DNA is TGTGCCAGTAGTGTTAACAGGGGTAGCGAGCAGTTCTTC. It specifies CASSVNRGSEQFF.

V gene TRBV6-1 combines with J gene TRBJ2-3, with D perhaps matching TRBD1 (5 bases). The CDR3 is 15 residues long. Germline CDR1 is MNHNS and CDR2 is SASEGT. The V end was cut by 2 bases, the J end by 4 bases, with 13 bases between. The CDR3 loop reads CASSETGLGADTQYF. CDR3 nucleotides: TGTGCCAGCAGTGAAACAGGTCTAGGCGCAGATACGCAGTATTTT.

The CDR3 here is CASSPSFGSDYNEQFF. In DNA, the CDR3 is TGCGCCAGCAGCCCCAGCTTTGGGAGTGACTACAATGAGCAGTTCTTC. The rearrangement links TRBV4-3 to TRBJ2-1; possible D gene TRBD2, 5 bases. Germline CDR1 reads LGHNA; CDR2 reads YSLEER. This CDR3 is built from 16 residues. Trimming shortened V by 4 bases and J by 3 bases, and 16 bases separated the two germline ends.

This clone has more than one count but fewer than ten. The chain carries TRBV10-2 and TRBJ1-5; TRBD1 aligns across 10 bases. The CDR3 has 16 amino acids. J gave up 9 bases and V 6 bases, and 14 bases lay outside the gene matches. In germline, CDR1 is WSHSY, CDR2 SAAADI. The CDR3 reads CASSFRDRGSNSPQHF. For the CDR3, the DNA is TGCGCCAGCAGCTTCCGGGACAGGGGTAGTAATTCGCCCCAGCATTTT.

This clone was seen once. The rearrangement uses TRBV19 and TRBJ1-4, with 10 bases fitting TRBD1. The germline V gene encodes CDR1 LNHDA and CDR2 SQIVND (reference sequence). V trimming: 5 bases; J trimming: 6 bases; junction bases outside the gene matches: 9. The CDR3 totals 16 residues. This chain's CDR3 is CASSESSGTGDEKLFF. For the CDR3, the DNA is TGTGCCAGTAGTGAATCCTCCGGGACAGGGGATGAAAAACTGTTTTTT.